This T cell receptor beta chain was sequenced during a study of T cell responses to AZD1222 COVID-19 vaccine. Germline V lookup: CDR1 MDHEN, CDR2 SYDVKM. Trimming removed 10 bases from V and 8 bases from J; junction bases left unmatched: 10. The CDR3 contains 12 residues. Some clones are missing from TCRdb's copy, which holds only in-frame ones; the method was immunoSEQ multiplex PCR. Of 100,000 or so clones in the sample, about 86% were seen once. About this clone itself: Its antigen is as yet unknown.

General observations from the study: A mostly white British donor set with more females was recruited, and clonal diversity was possibly underestimated.

V usage is TRBV28 and J usage is TRBJ1-2; 7 bases match TRBD1. The sample here was peripheral blood, taken on day 0 of AZD1222 vaccination. The sequence came from an adult in good health. This chain's CDR3 is CAISETGKGYTF. The CDR3 DNA follows: TGTGCCATCAGCGAGACAGGGAAGGGCTACACCTTC.